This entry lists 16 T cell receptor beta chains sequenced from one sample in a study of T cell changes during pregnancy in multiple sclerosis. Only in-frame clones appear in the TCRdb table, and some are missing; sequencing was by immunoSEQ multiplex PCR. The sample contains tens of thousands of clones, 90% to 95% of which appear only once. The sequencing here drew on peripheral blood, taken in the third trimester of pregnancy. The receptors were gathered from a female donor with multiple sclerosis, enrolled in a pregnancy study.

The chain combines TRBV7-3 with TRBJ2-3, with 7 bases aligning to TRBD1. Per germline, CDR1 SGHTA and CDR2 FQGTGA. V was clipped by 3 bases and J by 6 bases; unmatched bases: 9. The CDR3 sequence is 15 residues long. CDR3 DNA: TGTGCCAGCAGCTTTATCGCAGGGGGATCGGATACGCAGTATTTT. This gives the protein CASSFIAGGSDTQYF.

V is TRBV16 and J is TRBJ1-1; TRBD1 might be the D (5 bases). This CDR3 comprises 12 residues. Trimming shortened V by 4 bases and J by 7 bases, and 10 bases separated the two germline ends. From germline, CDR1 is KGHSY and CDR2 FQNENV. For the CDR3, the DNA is TGTGCCAGCAGCCCTTCGACAGATGAAGCTTTCTTT. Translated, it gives CASSPSTDEAFF.

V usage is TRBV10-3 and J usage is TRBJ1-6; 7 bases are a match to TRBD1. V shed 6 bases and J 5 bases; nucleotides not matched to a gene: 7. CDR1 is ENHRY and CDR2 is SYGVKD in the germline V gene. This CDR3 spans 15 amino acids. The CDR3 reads CAISRQGRDNSPLHF. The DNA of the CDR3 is TGTGCCATCAGCAGACAGGGTAGGGATAATTCACCCCTCCACTTT.

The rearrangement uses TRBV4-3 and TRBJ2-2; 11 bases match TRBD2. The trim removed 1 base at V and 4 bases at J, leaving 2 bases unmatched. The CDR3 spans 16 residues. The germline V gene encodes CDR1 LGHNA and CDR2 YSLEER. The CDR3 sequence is CASSQVAGGFTGELFF. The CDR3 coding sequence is TGCGCCAGCAGCCAAGTAGCGGGGGGGTTCACCGGGGAGCTGTTTTTT.

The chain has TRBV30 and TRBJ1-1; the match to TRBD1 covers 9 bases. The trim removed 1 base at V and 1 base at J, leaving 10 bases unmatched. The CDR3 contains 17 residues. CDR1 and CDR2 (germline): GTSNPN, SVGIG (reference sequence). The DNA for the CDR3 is TGTGCCTGGAGTGCGGAGAGTCGGACAGGGGAGAACACTGAAGCTTTCTTT. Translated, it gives CAWSAESRTGENTEAFF.

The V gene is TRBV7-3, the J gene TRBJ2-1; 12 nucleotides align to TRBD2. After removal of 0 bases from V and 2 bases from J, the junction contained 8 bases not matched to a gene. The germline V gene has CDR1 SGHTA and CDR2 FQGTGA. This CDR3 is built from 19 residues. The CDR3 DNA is TGTGCCAGCAGCTTAACCCTAGCGGGGGGGCCGTCAACCTACAATGAGCAGTTCTTC. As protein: CASSLTLAGGPSTYNEQFF.

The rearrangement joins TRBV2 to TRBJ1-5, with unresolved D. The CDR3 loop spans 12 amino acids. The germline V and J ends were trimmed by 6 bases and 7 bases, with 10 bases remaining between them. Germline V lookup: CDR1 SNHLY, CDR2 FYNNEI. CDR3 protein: CASSNYGQPQHF. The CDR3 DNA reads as TGTGCCAGCAGCAACTACGGACAGCCCCAGCATTTT.

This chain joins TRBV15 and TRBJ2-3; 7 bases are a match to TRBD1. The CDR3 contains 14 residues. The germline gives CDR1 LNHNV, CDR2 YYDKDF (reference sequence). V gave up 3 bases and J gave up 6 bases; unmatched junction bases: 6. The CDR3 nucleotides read TGTGCCACCAGCAGCCGGGACAGCAGGGATACGCAGTATTTT. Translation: CATSSRDSRDTQYF.

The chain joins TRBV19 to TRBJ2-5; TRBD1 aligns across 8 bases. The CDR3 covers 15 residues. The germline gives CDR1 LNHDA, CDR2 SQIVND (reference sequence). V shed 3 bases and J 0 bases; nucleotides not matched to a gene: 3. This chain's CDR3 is CASSITGGYQETQYF. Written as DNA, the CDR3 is TGTGCCAGTAGTATTACAGGGGGGTACCAAGAGACCCAGTACTTC. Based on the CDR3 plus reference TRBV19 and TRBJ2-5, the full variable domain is DGGITQSPKYLFRKEGQNVTLSCEQNLNHDAMYWYRQDPGQGLRLIYYSQIVNDFQKGDIAEGYSVSREKKESFPLTVTSAQKNPTAFYLCASSITGGYQETQYFGPGTRLLVL.

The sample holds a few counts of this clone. The chain's CDR3 is CAINSGTPSSGNTIYF. In nucleotides, the CDR3 is TGTGCCATCAATTCCGGGACACCTAGCTCTGGAAACACCATATATTTT. This sequence joins TRBV10-3 and TRBJ1-3; maybe TRBD1 (6 bases). This CDR3 is 16 amino acids long. The ends were cut back, 7 bases at V and 0 bases at J, with 16 bases in the middle. Germline V lookup: CDR1 ENHRY, CDR2 SYGVKD.

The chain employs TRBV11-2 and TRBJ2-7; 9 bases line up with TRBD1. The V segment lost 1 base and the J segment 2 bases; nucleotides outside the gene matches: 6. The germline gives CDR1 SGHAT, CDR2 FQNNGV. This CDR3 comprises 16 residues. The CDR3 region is CASSLGPGTGTYEQYF. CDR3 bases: TGTGCCAGCAGCTTAGGCCCCGGGACAGGGACCTACGAGCAGTACTTC.

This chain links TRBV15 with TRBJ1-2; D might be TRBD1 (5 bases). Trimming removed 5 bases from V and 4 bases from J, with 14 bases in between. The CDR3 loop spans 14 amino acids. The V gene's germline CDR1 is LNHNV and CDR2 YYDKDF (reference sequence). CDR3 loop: CATSGEGKGYGYTF. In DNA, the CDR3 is TGTGCCACCAGCGGGGAGGGGAAGGGCTATGGCTACACCTTC.

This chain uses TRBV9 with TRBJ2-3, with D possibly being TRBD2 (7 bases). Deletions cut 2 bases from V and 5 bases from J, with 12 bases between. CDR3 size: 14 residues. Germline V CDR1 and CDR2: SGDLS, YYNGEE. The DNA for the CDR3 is TGTGCCAGCAGCGTCGGGGGGCAGGGAGATACGCAGTATTTT. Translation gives CASSVGGQGDTQYF.

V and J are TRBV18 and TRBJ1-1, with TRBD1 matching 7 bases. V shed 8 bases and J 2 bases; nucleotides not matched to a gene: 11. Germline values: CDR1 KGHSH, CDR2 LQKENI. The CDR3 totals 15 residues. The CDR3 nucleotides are TGTGCCAGCCTACCGCAGGGGACAGCCAACACTGAAGCTTTCTTT. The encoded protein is CASLPQGTANTEAFF.

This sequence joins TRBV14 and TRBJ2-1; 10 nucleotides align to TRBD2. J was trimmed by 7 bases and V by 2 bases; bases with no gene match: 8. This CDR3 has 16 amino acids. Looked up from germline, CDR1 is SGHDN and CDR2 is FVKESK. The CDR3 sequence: CASSQPASGSRNEQFF. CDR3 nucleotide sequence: TGTGCCAGCAGCCAACCGGCTAGCGGGAGTAGAAATGAGCAGTTCTTC.

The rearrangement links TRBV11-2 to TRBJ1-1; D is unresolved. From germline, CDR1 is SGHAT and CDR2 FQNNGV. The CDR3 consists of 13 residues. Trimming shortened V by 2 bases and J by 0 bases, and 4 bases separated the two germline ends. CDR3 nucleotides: TGTGCCAGCAGCTTACAGATGAACACTGAAGCTTTCTTT. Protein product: CASSLQMNTEAFF.